The clone carrying this T cell receptor (beta chain) was picked up a small number of times. The target antigen is unknown. Trimming removed 4 bases from V and 9 bases from J; junction bases left unmatched: 20. The germline gives CDR1 SGHKS, CDR2 YYEKEE (reference sequence). The CDR3 is 19 amino acids. TCRdb reprocessed the reads via MiXCR and lists one record per CDR3 protein. The data contain approximately 990,000 distinct CDR3 sequences, approximately 31% of them singletons. These data originate in a study of T cell repertoires in cytomegalovirus infection. Study details: Recently identified HLA-C-restricted CMV epitopes were used, and well-studied HLA-B-restricted CMV epitopes were used as well. Indicated by public TCR beta signatures were CMV infection and matching HLA type. Broader study findings: The ex vivo response showed dominance by HLA-C-restricted CMV-specific TCR beta clonotypes.

The V and J genes are TRBV5-5 and TRBJ2-1; 12 nucleotides align to TRBD2. The TCR comes from a human donor in good health (CMV status not recorded). Some clones in this sample may be carry-over from other donors' samples. Sequencing used cultured CD8+ T cells from PBMCs, obtained from culture after CMV antigen stimulation. The CDR3 loop is CASSPTFSLAGGRGPEQFF. The CDR3 coding sequence is TGTGCCAGCAGCCCAACGTTTTCACTAGCGGGGGGCCGGGGTCCTGAGCAGTTCTTC.